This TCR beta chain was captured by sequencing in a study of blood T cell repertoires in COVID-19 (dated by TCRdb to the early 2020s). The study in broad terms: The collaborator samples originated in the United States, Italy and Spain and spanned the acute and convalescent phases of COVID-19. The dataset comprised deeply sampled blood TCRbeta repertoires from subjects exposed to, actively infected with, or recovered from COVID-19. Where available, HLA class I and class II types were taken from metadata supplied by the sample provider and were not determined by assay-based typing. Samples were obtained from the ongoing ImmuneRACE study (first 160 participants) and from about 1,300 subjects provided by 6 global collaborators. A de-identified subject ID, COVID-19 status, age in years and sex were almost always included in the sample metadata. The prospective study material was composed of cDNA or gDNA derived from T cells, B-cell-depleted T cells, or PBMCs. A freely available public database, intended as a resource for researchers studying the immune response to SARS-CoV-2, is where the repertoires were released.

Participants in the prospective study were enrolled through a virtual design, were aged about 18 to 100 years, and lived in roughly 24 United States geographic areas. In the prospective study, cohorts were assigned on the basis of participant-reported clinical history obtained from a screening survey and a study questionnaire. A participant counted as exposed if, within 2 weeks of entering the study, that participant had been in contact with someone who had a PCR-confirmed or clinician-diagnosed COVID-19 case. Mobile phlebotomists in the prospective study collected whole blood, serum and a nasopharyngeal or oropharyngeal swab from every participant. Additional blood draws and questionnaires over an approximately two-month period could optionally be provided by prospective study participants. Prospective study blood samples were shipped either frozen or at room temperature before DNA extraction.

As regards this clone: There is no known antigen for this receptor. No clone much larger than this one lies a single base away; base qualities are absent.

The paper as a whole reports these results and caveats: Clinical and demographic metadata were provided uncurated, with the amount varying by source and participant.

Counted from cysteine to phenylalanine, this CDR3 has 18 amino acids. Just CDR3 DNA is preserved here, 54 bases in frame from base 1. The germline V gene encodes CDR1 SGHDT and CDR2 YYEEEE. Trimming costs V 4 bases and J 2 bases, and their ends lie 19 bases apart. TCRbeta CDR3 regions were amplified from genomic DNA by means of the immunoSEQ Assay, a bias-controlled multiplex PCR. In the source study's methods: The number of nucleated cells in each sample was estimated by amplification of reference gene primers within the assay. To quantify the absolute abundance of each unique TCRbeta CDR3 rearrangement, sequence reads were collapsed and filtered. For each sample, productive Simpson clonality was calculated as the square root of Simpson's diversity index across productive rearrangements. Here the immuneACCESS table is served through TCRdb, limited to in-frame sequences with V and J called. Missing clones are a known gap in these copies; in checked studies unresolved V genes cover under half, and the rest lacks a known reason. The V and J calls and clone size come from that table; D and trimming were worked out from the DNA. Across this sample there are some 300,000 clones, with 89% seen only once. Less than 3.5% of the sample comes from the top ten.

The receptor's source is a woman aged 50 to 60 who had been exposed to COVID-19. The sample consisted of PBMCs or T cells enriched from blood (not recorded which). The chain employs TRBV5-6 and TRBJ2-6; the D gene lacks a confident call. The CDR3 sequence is CASSPTRPLTAGANVLTF. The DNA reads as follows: TGTGCCAGCAGCCCCACGCGGCCACTCACGGCTGGGGCCAACGTCCTGACTTTC.